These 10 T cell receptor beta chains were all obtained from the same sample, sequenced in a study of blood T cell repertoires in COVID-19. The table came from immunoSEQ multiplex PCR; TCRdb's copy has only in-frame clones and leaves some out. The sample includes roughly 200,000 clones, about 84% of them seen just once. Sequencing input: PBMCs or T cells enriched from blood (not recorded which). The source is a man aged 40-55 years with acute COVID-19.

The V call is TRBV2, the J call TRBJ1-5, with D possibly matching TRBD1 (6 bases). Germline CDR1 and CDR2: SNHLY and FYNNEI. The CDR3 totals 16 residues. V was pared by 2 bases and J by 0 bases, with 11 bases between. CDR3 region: CASSETGPRSNQPQHF. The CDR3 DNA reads TGTGCCAGCAGTGAAACAGGGCCCCGTAGCAATCAGCCCCAGCATTTT.

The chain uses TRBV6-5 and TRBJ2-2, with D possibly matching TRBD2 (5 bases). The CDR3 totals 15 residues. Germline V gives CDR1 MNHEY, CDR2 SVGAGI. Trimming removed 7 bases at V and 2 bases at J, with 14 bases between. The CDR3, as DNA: TGTGCCAGCACCGCTGGACTCGTCAACACCGGGGAGCTGTTTTTT. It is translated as CASTAGLVNTGELFF.

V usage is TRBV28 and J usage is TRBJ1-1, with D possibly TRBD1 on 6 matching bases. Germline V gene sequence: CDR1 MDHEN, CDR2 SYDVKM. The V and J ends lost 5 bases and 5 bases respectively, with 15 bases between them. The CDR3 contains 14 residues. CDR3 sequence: CASSPVQGGTEAFF. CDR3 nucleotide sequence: TGTGCCAGCAGTCCTGTACAGGGAGGGACTGAAGCTTTCTTT.

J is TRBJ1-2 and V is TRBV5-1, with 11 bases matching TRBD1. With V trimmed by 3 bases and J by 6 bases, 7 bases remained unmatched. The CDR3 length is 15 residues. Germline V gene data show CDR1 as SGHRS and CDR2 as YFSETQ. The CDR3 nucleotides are TGCGCCAGCAGCTCCCTGATGGACAGGGGGCATGGCTACACCTTC. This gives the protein CASSSLMDRGHGYTF. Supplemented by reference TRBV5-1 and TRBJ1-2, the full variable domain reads KAGVTQTPRYLIKTRGQQVTLSCSPISGHRSVSWYQQTPGQGLQFLFEYFSETQRNKGNFPGRFSGRQFSNSRSEMNVSTLELGDSALYLCASSSLMDRGHGYTFGSGTRLTVV.

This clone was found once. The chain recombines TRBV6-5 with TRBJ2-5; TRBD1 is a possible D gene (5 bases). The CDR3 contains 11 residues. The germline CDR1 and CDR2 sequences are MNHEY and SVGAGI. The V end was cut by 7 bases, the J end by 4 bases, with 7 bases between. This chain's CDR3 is CASTQGETQYF. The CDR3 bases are TGTGCCAGCACCCAGGGAGAGACCCAGTACTTC.

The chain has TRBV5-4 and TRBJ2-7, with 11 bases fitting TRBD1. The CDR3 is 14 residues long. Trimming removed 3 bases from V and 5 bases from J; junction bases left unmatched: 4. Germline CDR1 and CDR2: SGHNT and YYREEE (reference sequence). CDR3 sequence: CASSYRGQGDEQYF. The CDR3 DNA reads TGTGCCAGCAGCTATCGGGGACAGGGGGACGAGCAGTACTTC.

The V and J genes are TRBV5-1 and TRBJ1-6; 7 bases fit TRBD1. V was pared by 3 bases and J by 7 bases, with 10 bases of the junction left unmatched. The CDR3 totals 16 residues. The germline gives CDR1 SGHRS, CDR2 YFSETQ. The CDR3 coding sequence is TGCGCCAGCAGCTCCATTACCGGGACAGTCAATTCACCCCTCCACTTT. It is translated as CASSSITGTVNSPLHF.

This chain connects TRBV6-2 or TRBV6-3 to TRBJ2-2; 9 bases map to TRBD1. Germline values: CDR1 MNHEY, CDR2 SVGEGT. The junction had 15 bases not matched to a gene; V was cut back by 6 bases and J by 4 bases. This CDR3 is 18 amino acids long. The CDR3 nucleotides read TGTGCCAGCAGCCGACCGGGACAGGGCCAGCGGGGCACCGGGGAGCTGTTTTTT. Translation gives CASSRPGQGQRGTGELFF.

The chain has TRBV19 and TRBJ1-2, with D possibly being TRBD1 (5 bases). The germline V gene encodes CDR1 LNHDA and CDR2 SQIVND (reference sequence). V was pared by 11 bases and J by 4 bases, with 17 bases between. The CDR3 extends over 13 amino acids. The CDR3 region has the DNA TGTGCCTCCAGGGTTTCCCTCCTCTATGGCTACACCTTC. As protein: CASRVSLLYGYTF.

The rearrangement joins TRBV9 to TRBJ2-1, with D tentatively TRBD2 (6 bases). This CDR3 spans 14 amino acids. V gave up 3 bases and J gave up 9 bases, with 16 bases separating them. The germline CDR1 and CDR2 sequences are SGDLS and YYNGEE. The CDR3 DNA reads TGTGCCAGCAGCGACGGGACTTTAAAGGGTGAGCAGTTCTTC. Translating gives CASSDGTLKGEQFF.